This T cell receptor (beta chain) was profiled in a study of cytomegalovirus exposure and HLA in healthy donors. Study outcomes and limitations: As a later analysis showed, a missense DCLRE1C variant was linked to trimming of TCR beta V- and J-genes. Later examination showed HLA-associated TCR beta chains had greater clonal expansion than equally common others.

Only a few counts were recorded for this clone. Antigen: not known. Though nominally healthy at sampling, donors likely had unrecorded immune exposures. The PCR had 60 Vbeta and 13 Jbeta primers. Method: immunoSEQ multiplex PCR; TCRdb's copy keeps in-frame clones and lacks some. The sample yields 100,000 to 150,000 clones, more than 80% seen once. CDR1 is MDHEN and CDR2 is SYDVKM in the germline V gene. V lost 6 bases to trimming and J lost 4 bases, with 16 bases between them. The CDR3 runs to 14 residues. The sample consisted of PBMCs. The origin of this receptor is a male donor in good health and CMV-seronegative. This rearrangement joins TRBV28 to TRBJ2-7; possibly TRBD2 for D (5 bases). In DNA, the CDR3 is TGTGCCAGCAGCTCAGTGAGGGTTTCGTACGAGCAGTACTTC. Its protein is CASSSVRVSYEQYF.